Presented here are 18 T cell receptor beta chains from one specimen sequenced in a study of blood T cells in healthy people across ages. PCR was performed a second time for roughly 7 to 12 cycles using a sample-barcoded 5' primer and a J-beta primer mix. Using its own MiXCR run on the 5' RACE reads, TCRdb lists one record per CDR3 protein. The sample records about 1.4 million distinct CDR3 sequences, 55% to 75% being singletons. The sequenced sample consisted of blood. Receptor source: a man aged 18 to 30 in good health.

CDR3 region: CASSSSGTESMNTEAFF. CDR3 nucleotides: TGTGCCAGCAGCTCCTCCGGGACAGAGAGCATGAACACTGAAGCTTTCTTT. The chain links TRBV7-9 to TRBJ1-1; 7 positions agree with TRBD1. J was trimmed by 0 bases and V by 4 bases; bases with no gene match: 11. CDR3 length: 17 amino acids. Germline CDR1 and CDR2: SEHNR and FQNEAQ (reference sequence).

This clonotype was observed a single time. The rearrangement joins TRBV28 to TRBJ2-3; D might be TRBD2 (5 bases). V was pared by 6 bases and J by 7 bases, with 14 bases between. Germline V gene sequence: CDR1 MDHEN, CDR2 SYDVKM. This CDR3 contains 13 residues. The CDR3 loop reads CASRRGPGNTQYF. As DNA, the CDR3 is TGTGCCAGCAGGCGTGGCCCCGGGAATACGCAGTATTTT. Together with reference TRBV28 and TRBJ2-3, the CDR3 gives the full variable domain: DVKVTQSSRYLVKRTGEKVFLECVQDMDHENMFWYRQDPGLGLRLIYFSYDVKMKEKGDIPEGYSVSREKKERFSLILESASTNQTSMYLCASRRGPGNTQYFGPGTRLTVL.

The sample holds one count of this clonotype. The chain couples TRBV5-1 to TRBJ1-1; no clear D gene. This CDR3 has 15 residues. The V end lost 0 bases, the J end lost 3 bases, and 12 bases lay between the germline ends. Germline loops: CDR1 SGHRS, CDR2 YFSETQ. As DNA, the CDR3 is TGCGCCAGCAGCTTGGAAATAGGTTTGGACACTGAAGCTTTCTTT. Protein: CASSLEIGLDTEAFF.

The chain combines TRBV18 with TRBJ2-5; no reliable D call. CDR3 length: 11 residues. From germline, CDR1 is KGHSH and CDR2 LQKENI. V was pared by 2 bases and J by 11 bases, with 9 bases between. CDR3 DNA sequence: TGTGCCAGCTCACCAGACGTTGGGCAGTACTTC. Encoded protein: CASSPDVGQYF. Using reference TRBV18 and TRBJ2-5 for the parts outside the CDR3, the full variable domain is NAGVMQNPRHLVRRRGQEARLRCSPMKGHSHVYWYRQLPEEGLKFMVYLQKENIIDESGMPKERFSAEFPKEGPSILRIQQVVRGDSAAYFCASSPDVGQYFGPGTRLLVL.

The CDR3 sequence: CASSRGDPGRAAPLHF. The CDR3 DNA is TGTGCCAGCAGCCGAGGGGATCCTGGCCGGGCGGCACCCCTCCACTTT. The rearrangement uses TRBV12-3 or TRBV12-4 and TRBJ1-6, with a weak D call TRBD1 (5 bases). The CDR3 loop spans 16 amino acids. V lost 6 bases and J 11 bases, leaving 23 bases between the germline ends.

The V call is TRBV4-2, the J call TRBJ2-1, with D perhaps TRBD2 (6 bases). Germline lookup yields CDR1 LGHNA and CDR2 YNFKEQ. CDR3 length: 14 amino acids. V was clipped by 1 base and J by 5 bases, with 9 bases between them. Written as DNA, the CDR3 is TGTGCCAGCAGCCAAGCGGGAGCCAACAATGAGCAGTTCTTC. Translation: CASSQAGANNEQFF.

In nucleotides, the CDR3 is TGTGCCAGCACCAAAGCGGGGGGCACAGATACGCAGTATTTT. As protein: CASTKAGGTDTQYF. The genes are TRBV9 and TRBJ2-3, with 8 bases lining up with TRBD2. Trimming at V came to 6 bases and at J to 1 base, leaving 4 bases not matched to a gene. CDR1 and CDR2 (germline): SGDLS, YYNGEE. The CDR3 spans 14 residues.

V and J are TRBV28 and TRBJ2-3; D gene unclear. Germline lookup yields CDR1 MDHEN and CDR2 SYDVKM. Trimming removed 8 bases from V and 2 bases from J, with 23 bases in between. The CDR3 is 17 amino acids. The CDR3 here is CASSHEFGAQATDTQYF. CDR3 nucleotide sequence: TGTGCCAGCTCCCATGAGTTTGGAGCTCAGGCCACAGATACGCAGTATTTT.

This clonotype showed up just a few times. This chain links TRBV29-1 with TRBJ2-7; maybe TRBD2 (6 bases). V was trimmed by 7 bases and J by 6 bases, leaving 16 bases between them. Germline loops: CDR1 SQVTM, CDR2 ANQGSEA. The CDR3 consists of 12 residues. Here the CDR3 reads CSGTGTAGEQYF. CDR3 coding DNA: TGCAGCGGTACCGGGACTGCTGGCGAGCAGTACTTC.

The V call is TRBV13, the J call TRBJ2-7; 10 bases line up with TRBD2. The CDR3 runs 17 residues. The ends lost 5 bases at V and 2 bases at J; junction bases unmatched: 12. Germline V lookup: CDR1 PRHDT, CDR2 FYEKMQ (reference sequence). CDR3 nucleotide sequence: TGTGCCAGCAGCCTCTCTGTAGCGGGAGGTCCACCCTACGAGCAGTACTTC. Protein: CASSLSVAGGPPYEQYF. The full variable domain, its missing parts supplied by reference TRBV13 and TRBJ2-7, is AAGVIQSPRHLIKEKRETATLKCYPIPRHDTVYWYQQGPGQDPQFLISFYEKMQSDKGSIPDRFSAQQFSDYHSELNMSSLELGDSALYFCASSLSVAGGPPYEQYFGPGTRLTVT.

The V and J genes are TRBV5-1 and TRBJ2-7, with D hard to call. The V and J ends lost 4 bases and 0 bases respectively, with 11 bases between them. The CDR3 has 14 residues. Germline values: CDR1 SGHRS, CDR2 YFSETQ. DNA of the CDR3: TGCGCCAGCAGCACATCGGATTTCTCCTACGAGCAGTACTTC. Translating gives CASSTSDFSYEQYF.

This sequence joins TRBV4-1 and TRBJ1-2; D might be TRBD1 (5 bases). Germline loops: CDR1 MGHRA, CDR2 YSYEKL. V lost 2 bases to trimming and J lost 2 bases, with 15 bases between them. The CDR3 length is 16 residues. The CDR3 sequence: CASSQLWGVDNYGYTF. The CDR3 DNA follows: TGCGCCAGCAGCCAACTTTGGGGGGTCGACAACTATGGCTACACCTTC.

This clonotype was counted only a few times. One junction end does not reproduce the germline sequence, and a read error may be involved. In DNA form, the CDR3 reads TGTGCCAGCAGACAAGGACAGGAAGGTACCAAAAACATTCAGTACTTC. It yields the protein CASRQGQEGTKNIQYF. This chain joins TRBV3-1 and TRBJ2-4; 7 bases fit TRBD1. CDR1 is LGHDT, CDR2 YNNKEL, per germline (reference sequence). The CDR3 is 16 residues long.

In this sample, this clonotype turned up a few times. The rearrangement uses TRBV2 and TRBJ2-7; D is undetermined. Germline V lookup: CDR1 SNHLY, CDR2 FYNNEI. Trimming removed 5 bases from V and 3 bases from J, with 8 bases in between. The CDR3 has 12 residues. CDR3 sequence: CASSFDDYEQYF. DNA for the CDR3: TGTGCCAGCAGTTTCGACGACTACGAGCAGTACTTC.

This clonotype has a handful of counts. The chain uses TRBV27 and TRBJ2-7; D is ambiguous. The CDR3 contains 13 residues. Germline lookup yields CDR1 MNHEY and CDR2 SMNVEV (reference sequence). Trimming stripped 5 bases from V and 2 bases from J, with 10 bases between. This chain's CDR3 is CASSINAAYEQYF. As DNA, the CDR3 is TGTGCCAGCAGTATCAACGCCGCCTACGAGCAGTACTTC.

The chain recombines TRBV5-1 with TRBJ2-5; weak D call: TRBD2 (5 bases). The CDR3 contains 14 residues. V was trimmed by 3 bases and J by 11 bases, leaving 20 bases between them. Germline V lookup: CDR1 SGHRS, CDR2 YFSETQ. The CDR3 region is CASSSLLTGNEQYF. The CDR3 DNA is TGCGCCAGCAGCTCACTACTGACCGGGAATGAGCAGTACTTC. Supplemented by reference TRBV5-1 and TRBJ2-5, the full variable domain reads KAGVTQTPRYLIKTRGQQVTLSCSPISGHRSVSWYQQTPGQGLQFLFEYFSETQRNKGNFPGRFSGRQFSNSRSEMNVSTLELGDSALYLCASSSLLTGNEQYFGPGTRLLVL.

The chain couples TRBV12-3 or TRBV12-4 to TRBJ2-3; D is uncertain. The V gene lost 8 bases and the J gene lost 4 bases, with 19 bases spanning the gap. The CDR3 is 15 residues long. The CDR3 is CASGDLRGIPDTQYF. For the CDR3, the DNA is TGTGCCAGCGGAGACCTTAGAGGTATCCCAGATACGCAGTATTTT.

CDR3 loop: CASSLLGTGGNEQFF. CDR3 sequence (DNA): TGTGCCAGCAGTTTACTAGGGACAGGGGGCAATGAGCAGTTCTTC. The J gene is TRBJ2-1, the V gene TRBV27, with 11 bases aligning to TRBD1. Germline loops: CDR1 MNHEY, CDR2 SMNVEV (reference sequence). The CDR3 has 15 amino acids. Trimming cost V 2 bases and J 6 bases; bases outside gene matches: 3.